The next 15 T cell receptor beta chains were all read from a single sample in a study of T-cell reconstitution after alpha-beta-depleted transplantation in children. Preparing the TCRbeta library involved the use of unique molecular identifiers. TCRdb itself ran the PCR reads through MiXCR, one entry per CDR3 protein. The data contain fewer than 400,000 distinct CDR3 sequences, roughly 21% of them seen just once; the ten biggest clones take up around 9.9%. Sequencing used PBMCs, mostly from graft donor cells, obtained 180 days after TCRalphabeta/CD19-depleted stem cell transplant. The receptors stem from a male patient between 10 and 17 years old who had a stem cell transplant for acute lymphoblastic leukemia, so the T cells may come from the graft donor.

In its sample, this clonotype was seen many times. V usage is TRBV4-1 and J usage is TRBJ2-7, with TRBD2 as a possible D gene (6 bases). The CDR3 is made up of 14 amino acids. Trimming stripped 3 bases from V and 2 bases from J, with 11 bases between. Looked up from germline, CDR1 is MGHRA and CDR2 is YSYEKL. CDR3 in DNA: TGCGCCAGCAGCCATTATAGCGGCCCCTACGAGCAGTACTTC. Translated: CASSHYSGPYEQYF.

The chain has TRBV5-1 and TRBJ1-4; 11 nucleotides line up with TRBD1. Germline-derived CDR1 and CDR2 are SGHRS and YFSETQ. V was clipped by 3 bases and J by 10 bases; unmatched bases: 11. The CDR3 has 16 amino acids. The CDR3, as DNA: TGCGCCAGCAGCTCTACCCTGGACAGGGGGCGAGGAAAACTGTTTTTT. It translates to CASSSTLDRGRGKLFF.

The rearrangement links TRBV28 to TRBJ2-7; the D gene is possibly TRBD2 (6 bases). CDR1 and CDR2 (germline): MDHEN, SYDVKM. The CDR3 contains 12 residues. V was pared by 3 bases and J by 5 bases, with 8 bases between. CDR3 residues: CASSFGGHEQYF. The CDR3 DNA reads TGTGCCAGCAGTTTCGGGGGTCACGAGCAGTACTTC.

The chain couples TRBV10-2 to TRBJ1-5; weak D call: TRBD1 (5 bases). CDR3 size: 14 residues. Germline CDR1 reads WSHSY; CDR2 reads SAAADI. The V gene lost 4 bases and the J gene lost 3 bases, with 10 bases spanning the gap. The CDR3 region is CASSVTVLNQPQHF. The DNA for the CDR3 is TGCGCCAGCAGTGTGACAGTTCTCAATCAGCCCCAGCATTTT.

The chain is built from TRBV20-1 and TRBJ2-7; TRBD2 matches 7 bases. The V gene's germline CDR1 is DFQATT and CDR2 SNEGSKA (reference sequence). This CDR3 is built from 14 residues. J was trimmed by 3 bases and V by 5 bases; bases with no gene match: 10. CDR3 residues: CSALDARGVYEQYF. The CDR3 DNA follows: TGCAGTGCTTTAGACGCCCGGGGGGTCTACGAGCAGTACTTC.

The CDR3 loop reads CASSPSPQYEQYF. The CDR3, as DNA: TGTGCCAGCAGCCCGTCTCCCCAGTACGAGCAGTACTTC. The V and J genes are TRBV9 and TRBJ2-7; D is uncertain. Trimming left V 4 bases short and J 4 bases short, with 12 bases between. The CDR3 covers 13 residues. Germline loops: CDR1 SGDLS, CDR2 YYNGEE.

This clonotype was seen only a few times. The gene calls are TRBV29-1 and TRBJ1-5, with D possibly matching TRBD1 (6 bases). The CDR3 is made up of 15 amino acids. CDR1 is SQVTM, CDR2 ANQGSEA, per germline. V was pared by 6 bases and J by 2 bases, with 17 bases between. CDR3 residues: CSVVTQGAGNQPQHF. In DNA form, the CDR3 reads TGCAGCGTGGTTACACAGGGTGCGGGCAATCAGCCCCAGCATTTT.

This clonotype was observed a handful of times. The chain combines TRBV4-1 with TRBJ2-5, with D unresolved. This CDR3 has 14 amino acids. The germline CDR1 and CDR2 sequences are MGHRA and YSYEKL. V lost 1 base and J 4 bases, leaving 10 bases between the germline ends. The CDR3 region is CASSQVLFRETQYF. The CDR3 nucleotides read TGCGCCAGCAGCCAAGTTCTGTTCAGAGAGACCCAGTACTTC.

This clonotype has only a few counts. V usage is TRBV6-5 and J usage is TRBJ2-4, with 9 nucleotides matching TRBD1. The ends lost 4 bases at V and 9 bases at J; junction bases unmatched: 10. The CDR3 covers 15 residues. The germline gives CDR1 MNHEY, CDR2 SVGAGI. CDR3 DNA: TGTGCCAGCAGTTCCAGGGGACAGGGATTCAGCATTCAGTACTTC. As protein: CASSSRGQGFSIQYF.

Only a few counts were recorded for this clonotype. The CDR3 loop is CATSDVGGQAFF. The CDR3 DNA reads as TGTGCCACCAGTGATGTCGGCGGTCAAGCTTTCTTT. The chain links TRBV24-1 to TRBJ1-1; D is undetermined. The CDR3 covers 12 residues. V shed 3 bases and J shed 9 bases, with 10 bases lying between them. Germline V lookup: CDR1 KGHDR, CDR2 SFDVKD.

This clonotype has more than one count but fewer than ten. The chain joins TRBV5-1 to TRBJ1-1; the D is unclear. CDR1 is SGHRS and CDR2 is YFSETQ in the germline V gene. This CDR3 has 13 residues. V shed 5 bases and J shed 1 base, with 9 bases lying between them. CDR3 nucleotides: TGCGCCAGCAGATTGTCGGGGAACACTGAAGCTTTCTTT. This codes for CASRLSGNTEAFF.

This clonotype was seen only a few times. In DNA, the CDR3 is TGTGCCACCAGTGATTCCCCCCGGACAGGCTATGGCTACACCTTC. This encodes CATSDSPRTGYGYTF. The chain recombines TRBV24-1 with TRBJ1-2; 7 positions match TRBD1. Germline CDR1 is KGHDR and CDR2 is SFDVKD. The V segment lost 2 bases and the J segment 4 bases; nucleotides outside the gene matches: 6. This CDR3 has 15 amino acids.

This clonotype occurred a few times. The chain uses TRBV5-5 and TRBJ2-2, with D tentatively TRBD1 or TRBD2 (5 bases each). CDR3 length equals 16 residues. V was cut by 5 bases and J by 2 bases, with 16 bases left in between. In germline, CDR1 is SGHKS, CDR2 YYEKEE (reference sequence). CDR3 in amino acids: CASSPLTGRNTGELFF. CDR3 DNA sequence: TGTGCCAGCAGTCCTTTAACGGGGCGAAACACCGGGGAGCTGTTTTTT.

V usage is TRBV19 and J usage is TRBJ2-2; 9 nucleotides agree with TRBD2. The CDR3 extends over 20 amino acids. V lost 1 base to trimming and J lost 2 bases; unmatched junction nucleotides: 14. Germline V CDR1 and CDR2: LNHDA, SQIVND (reference sequence). This CDR3 is CASSIAGLAGPYFNTGELFF. The CDR3 bases are TGTGCCAGTAGTATAGCCGGCCTAGCGGGACCATACTTCAACACCGGGGAGCTGTTTTTT. Filled out from reference TRBV19 and TRBJ2-2, the complete variable domain reads DGGITQSPKYLFRKEGQNVTLSCEQNLNHDAMYWYRQDPGQGLRLIYYSQIVNDFQKGDIAEGYSVSREKKESFPLTVTSAQKNPTAFYLCASSIAGLAGPYFNTGELFFGEGSRLTVL.

This clonotype was detected only a few times. J is TRBJ1-2 and V is TRBV6-1; D unclear. The ends were cut back, 6 bases at V and 5 bases at J, with 16 bases in the middle. The V gene's germline CDR1 is MNHNS and CDR2 SASEGT. This CDR3 is 14 amino acids long. The CDR3 spells CASSVQTSTYGYTF. CDR3 in DNA: TGTGCCAGCAGCGTACAGACTTCCACATATGGCTACACCTTC.